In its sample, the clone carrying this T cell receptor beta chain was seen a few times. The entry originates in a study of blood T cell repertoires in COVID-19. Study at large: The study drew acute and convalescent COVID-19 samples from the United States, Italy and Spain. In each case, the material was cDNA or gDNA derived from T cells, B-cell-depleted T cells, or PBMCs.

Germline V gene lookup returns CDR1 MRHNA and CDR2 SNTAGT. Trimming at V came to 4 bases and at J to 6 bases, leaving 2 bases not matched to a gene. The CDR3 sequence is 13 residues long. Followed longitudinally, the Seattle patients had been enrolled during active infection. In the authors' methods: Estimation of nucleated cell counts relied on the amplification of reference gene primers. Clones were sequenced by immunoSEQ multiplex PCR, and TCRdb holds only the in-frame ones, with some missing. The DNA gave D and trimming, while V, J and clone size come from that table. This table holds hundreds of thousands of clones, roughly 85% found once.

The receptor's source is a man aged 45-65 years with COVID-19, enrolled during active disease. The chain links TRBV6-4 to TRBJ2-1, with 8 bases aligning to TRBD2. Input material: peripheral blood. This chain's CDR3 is CASSAGTSNEQFF. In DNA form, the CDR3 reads TGTGCCAGCAGTGCCGGGACTAGCAATGAGCAGTTCTTC.